This is a list of T cell receptor beta chains from one sample in a study of blood T cells in healthy people across ages. TCRdb called the 5' RACE reads again in MiXCR, with one record for every CDR3 protein. The sample yields roughly 1,500,000 distinct CDR3 sequences, about 31% seen once. Sequenced: blood. These receptors were taken from a woman in her 30s in good health. CDR3s include the opening cysteine and the closing phenylalanine or tryptophan. D genes are given only for firm matches. The size field is filled for only some rows; it gives once, few, many or a size class.

cdr3_aa: CASRPGSATGELFF
cdr3_nt: TGTGCCAGCAGACCGGGATCAGCCACCGGGGAGCTGTTTTTT
j_call: TRBJ2-2
v_call: TRBV9
d_call: -
clone_size: -

cdr3_aa: CASRGEALRIYEQYF
cdr3_nt: TGTGCCAGCAGGGGGGAGGCCCTTCGTATCTACGAGCAGTACTTC
j_call: TRBJ2-7
v_call: TRBV11-2
d_call: -
clone_size: -

cdr3_aa: CASSMTTNYNEQFF
cdr3_nt: TGTGCTAGCAGCATGACCACTAACTACAATGAGCAGTTCTTC
j_call: TRBJ2-1
v_call: TRBV9
d_call: -
clone_size: -

cdr3_aa: CASSSGTHTYEQYF
cdr3_nt: TGTGCCAGCAGCTCCGGGACTCACACCTACGAGCAGTACTTC
j_call: TRBJ2-7
v_call: TRBV28
d_call: -
clone_size: many

cdr3_aa: CSVPGQGAGIDTQYF
cdr3_nt: TGCAGCGTCCCAGGCCAGGGGGCTGGGATAGATACGCAGTATTTT
j_call: TRBJ2-3
v_call: TRBV29-1
d_call: TRBD1
clone_size: -

cdr3_aa: CASRGTGGAQSGNTIYF
cdr3_nt: TGTGCCAGCAGAGGGACAGGGGGCGCTCAGTCTGGAAACACCATATATTTT
j_call: TRBJ1-3
v_call: TRBV9
d_call: TRBD1
clone_size: -

cdr3_aa: CASSLANRLQEEGANVLTF
cdr3_nt: TGTGCCAGCAGCTTAGCGAACCGACTCCAGGAGGAGGGGGCCAACGTCCTGACTTTC
j_call: TRBJ2-6
v_call: TRBV11-3
d_call: -
clone_size: once

cdr3_aa: CSARLYGLAVQETQYF
cdr3_nt: TGCAGTGCTAGATTGTACGGACTAGCGGTTCAAGAGACCCAGTACTTC
j_call: TRBJ2-5
v_call: TRBV20-1
d_call: TRBD2
clone_size: few

cdr3_aa: CASVMGREQDNEQFF
cdr3_nt: TGTGCCAGCGTGATGGGGCGGGAGCAAGACAATGAGCAGTTCTTC
j_call: TRBJ2-1
v_call: TRBV13
d_call: TRBD2
clone_size: -

cdr3_aa: CASSSRDVGTEAFF
cdr3_nt: TGCGCCAGCAGCTCCAGGGATGTGGGCACTGAAGCTTTCTTT
j_call: TRBJ1-1
v_call: TRBV5-1
d_call: -
clone_size: -

cdr3_aa: CASSWTASSYGRYF
cdr3_nt: TGTGCCAGCAGTTGGACCGCTTCTAGTTACGGGCGGTACTTC
j_call: TRBJ2-4
v_call: TRBV6-1
d_call: -
clone_size: -

cdr3_aa: CASSLGLAGASYNEQFF
cdr3_nt: TGCGCCAGCAGCTTAGGACTAGCGGGGGCTTCCTACAATGAGCAGTTCTTC
j_call: TRBJ2-1
v_call: TRBV5-1
d_call: TRBD2
clone_size: -

cdr3_aa: CASSEAPTDTQYF
cdr3_nt: TGTGCCAGCTCCGAAGCCCCCACAGATACGCAGTATTTT
j_call: TRBJ2-3
v_call: TRBV6-1
d_call: -
clone_size: -

cdr3_aa: CASSPSGQRGDYGYTF
cdr3_nt: TGTGCCAGCTCACCATCGGGACAAAGGGGGGACTATGGCTACACCTTC
j_call: TRBJ1-2
v_call: TRBV18
d_call: -
clone_size: -

cdr3_aa: CASSYSIGPESPGELFF
cdr3_nt: TGTGCCAGCAGTTACTCGATTGGGCCCGAGAGTCCCGGGGAGCTGTTTTTT
j_call: TRBJ2-2
v_call: TRBV6-6
d_call: -
clone_size: -

cdr3_aa: CASSVSLDVTEAFF
cdr3_nt: TGTGCCAGCAGCGTATCGTTAGATGTCACTGAAGCTTTCTTT
j_call: TRBJ1-1
v_call: TRBV7-6
d_call: -
clone_size: -

cdr3_aa: CASSFTGDSVQFF
cdr3_nt: TGTGCCAGCAGCTTCACCGGCGACAGCGTGCAGTTCTTC
j_call: TRBJ2-1
v_call: TRBV7-3
d_call: -
clone_size: few

cdr3_aa: CASSLALTGPSEQYF
cdr3_nt: TGCGCCAGCAGCTTGGCTCTGACGGGACCTAGCGAGCAGTACTTC
j_call: TRBJ2-7
v_call: TRBV5-1
d_call: -
clone_size: few

cdr3_aa: CATSDGTGPTADGYTF
cdr3_nt: TGTGCCACCAGTGATGGGACGGGCCCGACAGCGGATGGCTACACCTTC
j_call: TRBJ1-2
v_call: TRBV24-1
d_call: -
clone_size: -

cdr3_aa: CAIAWGRGSDTQYF
cdr3_nt: TGTGCCATCGCTTGGGGAAGGGGTAGTGATACGCAGTATTTT
j_call: TRBJ2-3
v_call: TRBV7-2
d_call: -
clone_size: -

cdr3_aa: CATSDPQGRGANVLTF
cdr3_nt: TGTGCCACCAGTGACCCTCAGGGGAGAGGGGCCAACGTCCTGACTTTC
j_call: TRBJ2-6
v_call: TRBV24-1
d_call: -
clone_size: -

cdr3_aa: CASSAAGAGEVQGQYF
cdr3_nt: TGTGCCAGCAGCGCGGCGGGGGCGGGAGAAGTCCAGGGGCAGTACTTC
j_call: TRBJ2-7
v_call: TRBV5-5
d_call: -
clone_size: -

cdr3_aa: CASSSGTGGLGEQYF
cdr3_nt: TGCGCCAGCAGTTCCGGGACAGGGGGGTTGGGCGAGCAGTACTTC
j_call: TRBJ2-7
v_call: TRBV5-1
d_call: TRBD1
clone_size: -

cdr3_aa: CASSLDERRVSSGANVLTF
cdr3_nt: TGTGCCAGCAGCTTAGATGAGAGGCGGGTTTCCTCTGGGGCCAACGTCCTGACTTTC
j_call: TRBJ2-6
v_call: TRBV11-2
d_call: -
clone_size: few

cdr3_aa: CASKTGMGNQPQHF
cdr3_nt: TGTGCCAGCAAGACAGGGATGGGCAATCAGCCCCAGCATTTT
j_call: TRBJ1-5
v_call: TRBV6-1
d_call: TRBD1
clone_size: -

cdr3_aa: CASSLEGRGTYGYTF
cdr3_nt: TGTGCCAGCAGTTTGGAGGGCAGGGGAACCTATGGCTACACCTTC
j_call: TRBJ1-2
v_call: TRBV12-3/TRBV12-4
d_call: -
clone_size: -

cdr3_aa: CASSYRGLGTDTQYF
cdr3_nt: TGTGCCAGCAGCTACAGGGGGCTCGGTACAGATACGCAGTATTTT
j_call: TRBJ2-3
v_call: TRBV28
d_call: TRBD1
clone_size: few